A selection of T cell receptor beta chains follows, all from one sample in a study of pediatric ulcerative colitis. Only in-frame clones appear in the TCRdb table, and some are missing; sequencing was by immunoSEQ multiplex PCR. The table records about 35,000 clones, roughly 81% of them present only once. The material sequenced was gut tissue. The receptors come from a boy aged 10-17 years with mild ulcerative colitis. CDR3s include the opening cysteine and the closing phenylalanine or tryptophan. A D gene is named only where the DNA matches it firmly. Only some rows state a clone size, as once, few, many or a class for expanded clones.

V,J,D,size,DNA,CDR3
TRBV5-1,TRBJ2-3,-,-,TGCGCCAGCAGCTTGGACGGAAACACAGATACGCAGTATTTT,CASSLDGNTDTQYF
TRBV6-4,TRBJ1-6,TRBD1,-,TGTGCCAGCAGTGAAGGGACAGGGGACAATTCACCCCTCCACTTT,CASSEGTGDNSPLHF
TRBV5-1,TRBJ2-5,-,-,TGCGCCAGCAGCTTGGGACGGATCCAAGAGACCCAGTACTTC,CASSLGRIQETQYF
TRBV10-1,TRBJ1-3,-,-,TGCGCCAGCAGATGGCAGCTCTCTGGAAACACCATATATTTT,CASRWQLSGNTIYF
TRBV5-4,TRBJ2-3,-,-,TGTGCCAGCAGCTTGAATGCGGGGTTAAGCACAGATACGCAGTATTTT,CASSLNAGLSTDTQYF
TRBV30,TRBJ2-3,-,-,TGTGCCTGGAGTAAGGGAGTACCCACAGATACGCAGTATTTT,CAWSKGVPTDTQYF
TRBV4-1,TRBJ2-7,-,-,TGCGCCAGCAGCCTTAGTGGGGACCGGAACTGGCTTCGAGAGCAGTACTTC,CASSLSGDRNWLREQYF
TRBV6-1,TRBJ2-2,TRBD1,-,TGTGCCAGCAGTGTCGGGACAGCGAACACCGGGGAGCTGTTTTTT,CASSVGTANTGELFF
TRBV5-1,TRBJ1-2,-,-,TGCGCCAGCAGCTTGGACGGGCTCTCCTATGGCTACACCTTC,CASSLDGLSYGYTF
TRBV2,TRBJ1-1,TRBD1,few,TGTGCCAGCAGTGCGGGACAGGTGGACACTGAAGCTTTCTTT,CASSAGQVDTEAFF
TRBV7-9,TRBJ2-1,-,-,TGTGCCAGCAGCCCGCCCTCCTACAATGAGCAGTTCTTC,CASSPPSYNEQFF
TRBV11-3,TRBJ2-7,-,once,TGTGCCAGCAGCCTTCCTTCCTACGAGCAGTACTTC,CASSLPSYEQYF
TRBV13,TRBJ2-3,-,-,TGTGCCAGCAGCTCGGATACGGGGCGCACAGATACGCAGTATTTT,CASSSDTGRTDTQYF
TRBV6-1,TRBJ2-7,-,-,TGTGCCAGCAGCACCGCAGGGGGGAGCTCCTACGAGCAGTACTTC,CASSTAGGSSYEQYF
TRBV7-6,TRBJ1-1,-,-,TGTGCCAGCACCGAGGGCACTGAAGCTTTCTTT,CASTEGTEAFF
TRBV19,TRBJ2-2,-,-,TGTGCCAGTAGTATTTTCTACGTGGCGGGGAGTAGCGGGGAGCTGTTTTTT,CASSIFYVAGSSGELFF
TRBV9,TRBJ2-2,TRBD2,-,TGTGCCAGCAGCGAGCGGGGGGGCGGTCCTCGCGGGGAGCTGTTTTTT,CASSERGGGPRGELFF
TRBV5-1,TRBJ2-6,TRBD1,-,TGCGCCAGCAGTGGGGGACAGAATGAACCTATCTCTGGGGCCAACGTCCTGACTTTC,CASSGGQNEPISGANVLTF
TRBV28,TRBJ2-5,-,once,TGTGCCAGCAGTTCACCGAGCTTGGGGACCCAGTACTTC,CASSSPSLGTQYF
TRBV5-4,TRBJ2-1,-,-,TGTGCCAGCAGCTTGTCACTCAGCTACAATGAGCAGTTCTTC,CASSLSLSYNEQFF